The 11 T cell receptor beta chains below all came from one sample that was sequenced in a study of glioma-infiltrating T cells. Amplification of TCR alpha and beta CDR3 regions from RNA used iRepertoire nested multiplex PCR. TCRdb itself ran the multiplex PCR reads through MiXCR, one entry per CDR3 protein. The table lists about 180,000 distinct CDR3 sequences, 43% of them singletons. Sequencing was performed on glioma tissue, nonneoplastic brain tissue, or PBMCs (not recorded which). These receptors were taken from a human donor with low-grade glioma or glioblastoma, undergoing nonglioma brain surgery, or in good health (not recorded which).

Turning to this clonotype: A single base separates this from a much larger clone, so it may be a read error. CDR3 sequence (DNA): TGTGCCAGCAGTCCCCCCGGGGACCACTACGAGCAGTACTTC. Translated: CASSPPGDHYEQYF. The rearrangement uses TRBV28 and TRBJ2-7; D could derive from TRBD1 or TRBD2 (5 bases each). From germline, CDR1 is MDHEN and CDR2 SYDVKM. V lost 5 bases, J lost 3 bases, and 14 bases lay in between. This CDR3 is built from 14 residues. Using reference TRBV28 and TRBJ2-7 for the parts outside the CDR3, the full variable domain is DVKVTQSSRYLVKRTGEKVFLECVQDMDHENMFWYRQDPGLGLRLIYFSYDVKMKEKGDIPEGYSVSREKKERFSLILESASTNQTSMYLCASSPPGDHYEQYFGPGTRLTVT.

In its sample, this clonotype was seen many times. The CDR3: CASSPTGEVRYEQYF. The CDR3 DNA follows: TGTGCCAGCAGCCCCACAGGGGAGGTGCGCTACGAGCAGTACTTC. This sequence joins TRBV28 and TRBJ2-7, with a tentative D call TRBD1 (7 bases). The CDR3 covers 15 residues. Germline CDR1 and CDR2: MDHEN and SYDVKM. With 6 bases removed from V and 3 bases from J, the gap between germline ends came to 18 bases.

Concerning this clonotype itself: Germline and junction disagree at one end, which may indicate a read error. This sequence joins TRBV7-6 and TRBJ2-1; D perhaps matches TRBD1 (5 bases). CDR3 length equals 16 residues. CDR1 is SGHVS, CDR2 FNYEAQ, per germline. The CDR3 here is CAWSARVGLSYNEKFF. In DNA, the CDR3 is TGTGCCTGGAGCGCCAGGGTGGGGCTATCCTACAATGAGAAGTTCTTC. Full variable domain (missing parts from reference TRBV7-6 and TRBJ2-1): GAGVSQSPRYKVTKRGQDVALRCDPISGHVSLYWYRQALGQGPEFLTYFNYEAQQDKSGLPNDRFSAERPEGSISTLTIQRTEQRDSAMYRCAWSARVGLSYNEKFFGPGTRLTVL.

This clonotype was observed at least ten times. This sequence joins TRBV5-1 and TRBJ2-3; TRBD2 matches 12 bases. The CDR3 covers 19 residues. Germline V CDR1 and CDR2: SGHRS, YFSETQ. Trimming cost V 0 bases and J 1 base; bases outside gene matches: 9. CDR3 coding DNA: TGCGCCAGCAGCTTGGAGGGTCTAGCGGGAGGGCCCGGCACAGATACGCAGTATTTT. Translated: CASSLEGLAGGPGTDTQYF.

This clonotype has ten or more counts. As DNA, the CDR3 is TGCAGTGCTAGCTTATTACAGGGTCGTGGCTACACCTTC. This translates into CSASLLQGRGYTF. J is TRBJ1-2 and V is TRBV20-1, with D possibly being TRBD1 (6 bases). V lost 3 bases and J 7 bases, leaving 15 bases between the germline ends. The germline V gene has CDR1 DFQATT and CDR2 SNEGSKA (reference sequence). The CDR3 contains 13 residues.

This clonotype was seen ten or more times. This chain uses TRBV11-2 with TRBJ1-4; D is uncertain. V lost 8 bases and J 5 bases, leaving 12 bases between the germline ends. This CDR3 spans 13 amino acids. CDR1 and CDR2 from the germline V gene are SGHAT and FQNNGV. This CDR3 reads CASAGWGNEKLFF. In DNA form, the CDR3 reads TGTGCCAGCGCAGGCTGGGGAAATGAAAAACTGTTTTTT. Combining the CDR3 with reference TRBV11-2 and TRBJ1-4 gives the whole variable domain EAGVAQSPRYKIIEKRQSVAFWCNPISGHATLYWYQQILGQGPKLLIQFQNNGVVDDSQLPKDRFSAERLKGVDSTLKIQPAKLEDSAVYLCASAGWGNEKLFFGSGTQLSVL.

The V and J genes are TRBV29-1 and TRBJ1-1; D unclear. V was cut by 7 bases and J by 6 bases, with 12 bases left in between. The CDR3 is 11 residues long. Per germline, CDR1 SQVTM and CDR2 ANQGSEA. The CDR3 loop reads CSALIRAEAFF. CDR3 DNA: TGCAGCGCCCTCATAAGAGCTGAAGCTTTCTTT. The entire variable domain, with the rest obtained from reference TRBV29-1 and TRBJ1-1, is as follows: SAVISQKPSRDICQRGTSLTIQCQVDSQVTMMFWYRQQPGQSLTLIATANQGSEATYESGFVIDKFPISRPNLTFSTLTVSNMSPEDSSIYLCSALIRAEAFFGQGTRLTVV.

This clonotype was counted ten times or more. The J gene is TRBJ2-5, the V gene TRBV6-1; no firm D call. Germline assignment: CDR1 MNHNS and CDR2 SASEGT. The V gene lost 3 bases and the J gene lost 5 bases, with 13 bases spanning the gap. The CDR3 is 14 amino acids. DNA for the CDR3: TGTGCCAGCAGTGATATCCAGACGGTGGAGACCCAGTACTTC. Its translation: CASSDIQTVETQYF.

The CDR3 reads CASIRGGAGGTYEQYF. CDR3 DNA: TGTGCCAGCATTAGGGGAGGTGCGGGAGGTACCTACGAGCAGTACTTC. The J gene is TRBJ2-7, the V gene TRBV28; 8 bases line up with TRBD2. CDR1 and CDR2 (germline): MDHEN, SYDVKM. The CDR3 loop spans 16 amino acids. Germline trimming cut 7 bases from V and 2 bases from J; bases unmatched to any gene: 13.

As for this clonotype: Being one base from a much bigger clone, this may be a read error. This CDR3 reads CSVPLLAKNIKYF. CDR3 in DNA: TGCAGTGTCCCCCTACTAGCCAAAAACATTAAGTACTTC. The chain combines TRBV20-1 with TRBJ2-4; D might be TRBD2 (6 bases). The CDR3 extends over 13 amino acids. CDR1 is DFQATT, CDR2 SNEGSKA, per germline (reference sequence).

A note on this clonotype: A read error may be the cause here, since a much bigger clone is one base away. The gene calls are TRBV7-2 and TRBJ1-1; TRBD1 is a possible D gene (6 bases). The germline V gene encodes CDR1 SGHTA and CDR2 FQGNSA. The CDR3 runs to 14 residues. The CDR3 is CASSQRAGALNSLF. The CDR3 bases are TGTGCCAGCAGCCAGAGGGCAGGGGCGCTGAATTCTTTATTT.